These T cell receptor beta chains were read from a single sample in a study of post-analysis software for immune sequencing data. TCRdb reanalysed the PCR reads using MiXCR and keeps one entry per CDR3 protein. The sample shows about 200,000 distinct CDR3 sequences, 25% to 30% of them seen only once. Source material: blood. The source of these receptors is a girl younger than 18 with multiple sclerosis. Each CDR3 is given without its conserved first and last residue. Fields, in order: CDR3 length, V gene, J gene, CDR3 protein.

len: 11; v_gene: TRBV29-1; j_gene: TRBJ1-2; CDR3aa: SVGQGGSYGYT
len: 13; v_gene: TRBV5-1; j_gene: TRBJ1-6; CDR3aa: ASSLAGTGVSPLH
len: 16; v_gene: TRBV28; j_gene: TRBJ2-7; CDR3aa: ASTLPRPIEGSSYEQY
len: 12; v_gene: TRBV30; j_gene: TRBJ2-5; CDR3aa: AWRGLVVGETQY
len: 12; v_gene: TRBV5-1; j_gene: TRBJ2-1; CDR3aa: ASSPWDNYNEQF
len: 13; v_gene: TRBV5-1; j_gene: TRBJ2-4; CDR3aa: ASKDSGVAKNIQY
len: 10; v_gene: TRBV10-3; j_gene: TRBJ1-2; CDR3aa: AISEGADGYT
len: 10; v_gene: TRBV29-1; j_gene: TRBJ1-2; CDR3aa: SVLDTSYGYT
len: 11; v_gene: TRBV3-1; j_gene: NA; CDR3aa: ASSSETYNEQY
len: 13; v_gene: TRBV12-3/TRBV12-4; j_gene: TRBJ2-7; CDR3aa: ASSTPSGFSYEQY
len: 16; v_gene: TRBV12-5; j_gene: TRBJ1-5; CDR3aa: ASGSTIRQGGSNQPQH
len: 14; v_gene: TRBV7-8; j_gene: TRBJ1-4; CDR3aa: ASSRTLTGGIEELF
len: 13; v_gene: TRBV4-1; j_gene: TRBJ2-3; CDR3aa: ASSQELAPRDTQY
len: 12; v_gene: TRBV28; j_gene: TRBJ1-1; CDR3aa: ASSTAGVNTEAF
len: 10; v_gene: TRBV6-2/TRBV6-3; j_gene: TRBJ1-2; CDR3aa: ASSYRFGGYT
len: 13; v_gene: TRBV12-5; j_gene: TRBJ2-5; CDR3aa: VSGRGDGGQETQY
len: 13; v_gene: TRBV7-2; j_gene: TRBJ2-3; CDR3aa: ASSQASGHPDTQY
len: 10; v_gene: TRBV18; j_gene: TRBJ1-4; CDR3aa: ASSPPEGKLF
len: 17; v_gene: TRBV7-2; j_gene: TRBJ2-4; CDR3aa: ASSLATSGRGHAKNIQY
len: 14; v_gene: TRBV4-3; j_gene: TRBJ2-3; CDR3aa: ASSREAGGVRDTQY
len: 13; v_gene: TRBV7-9; j_gene: TRBJ2-3; CDR3aa: ASSLAGTRTDTQY
len: 12; v_gene: TRBV7-2; j_gene: TRBJ1-1; CDR3aa: ASSLASGGTEAF
len: 11; v_gene: TRBV2; j_gene: TRBJ2-3; CDR3aa: AILGVSTDTQY
len: 12; v_gene: TRBV7-9; j_gene: TRBJ2-3; CDR3aa: ASSQGGSADTQY
len: 17; v_gene: TRBV10-3; j_gene: TRBJ2-3; CDR3aa: AISLKTSGGAGSADTQY
len: 13; v_gene: TRBV14; j_gene: TRBJ1-1; CDR3aa: ASSLYGQGNPEAF
len: 12; v_gene: TRBV27; j_gene: TRBJ2-1; CDR3aa: ASSLISVHNEQF
len: 14; v_gene: TRBV3-1; j_gene: TRBJ2-7; CDR3aa: ASSQDSGTGIEEQY
len: 10; v_gene: TRBV7-9; j_gene: TRBJ2-7; CDR3aa: ASSPAEYEQY
len: 15; v_gene: TRBV4-2; j_gene: TRBJ1-5; CDR3aa: ASSQDRGPYSNQPQH
len: 10; v_gene: TRBV27; j_gene: TRBJ2-3; CDR3aa: ASGRVADTQY
len: 12; v_gene: TRBV7-2; j_gene: TRBJ1-1; CDR3aa: ASSPGSINTEAF
len: 18; v_gene: TRBV7-6; j_gene: TRBJ2-3; CDR3aa: ASSPSWRSGASGMADTQY
len: 13; v_gene: TRBV6-1; j_gene: TRBJ1-2; CDR3aa: ASSEIGQGNYGYT
len: 13; v_gene: TRBV20-1; j_gene: TRBJ2-7; CDR3aa: SAPMLAGGSYEQY
len: 13; v_gene: TRBV27; j_gene: TRBJ2-5; CDR3aa: ASRTGATRRETQY
len: 13; v_gene: TRBV5-6; j_gene: TRBJ1-4; CDR3aa: ASSSTLQGNEKLF
len: 12; v_gene: TRBV24-1; j_gene: TRBJ1-5; CDR3aa: ATSETGLNQPQH
len: 12; v_gene: TRBV5-1; j_gene: TRBJ1-2; CDR3aa: ASSRDRGQDGYT
len: 12; v_gene: TRBV2; j_gene: TRBJ2-4; CDR3aa: ASSFDPAKNIQY
len: 15; v_gene: TRBV18; j_gene: TRBJ1-6; CDR3aa: ASSPVLARDFNSPLH
len: 12; v_gene: TRBV2; j_gene: TRBJ1-5; CDR3aa: ASSYRGLNQPQH
len: 13; v_gene: TRBV6-2/TRBV6-3; j_gene: TRBJ2-7; CDR3aa: ASSYQGGRIHEQY
len: 10; v_gene: TRBV4-1; j_gene: TRBJ2-7; CDR3aa: ASSGVSYEQY
len: 13; v_gene: TRBV12-3/TRBV12-4; j_gene: TRBJ1-5; CDR3aa: ASSLPQGGNQPQH
len: 10; v_gene: TRBV29-1; j_gene: TRBJ2-1; CDR3aa: SGRGGGNEQF
len: 13; v_gene: TRBV11-1; j_gene: TRBJ1-1; CDR3aa: ASSLGLWGDTEAF
len: 13; v_gene: TRBV12-3/TRBV12-4; j_gene: TRBJ2-7; CDR3aa: ASSSVTSGSYEQY
len: 15; v_gene: TRBV19; j_gene: TRBJ1-5; CDR3aa: ASRDRQNSVSNQPQH
len: 13; v_gene: TRBV20-1; j_gene: TRBJ2-3; CDR3aa: SARDWGREADTQY
len: 13; v_gene: TRBV6-2/TRBV6-3; j_gene: TRBJ1-1; CDR3aa: ASSPAMELRTEAF
len: 12; v_gene: TRBV29-1; j_gene: TRBJ1-2; CDR3aa: SVEGRDLMYGYT
len: 10; v_gene: TRBV20-1; j_gene: TRBJ2-5; CDR3aa: SAGESQETQY
len: 12; v_gene: TRBV11-2; j_gene: TRBJ2-5; CDR3aa: ASSFTQGLETQY
len: 14; v_gene: TRBV25-1; j_gene: TRBJ1-4; CDR3aa: ASSGSGKRANEKLF
len: 12; v_gene: TRBV3-1; j_gene: TRBJ2-4; CDR3aa: ASSRLGPQNIQY